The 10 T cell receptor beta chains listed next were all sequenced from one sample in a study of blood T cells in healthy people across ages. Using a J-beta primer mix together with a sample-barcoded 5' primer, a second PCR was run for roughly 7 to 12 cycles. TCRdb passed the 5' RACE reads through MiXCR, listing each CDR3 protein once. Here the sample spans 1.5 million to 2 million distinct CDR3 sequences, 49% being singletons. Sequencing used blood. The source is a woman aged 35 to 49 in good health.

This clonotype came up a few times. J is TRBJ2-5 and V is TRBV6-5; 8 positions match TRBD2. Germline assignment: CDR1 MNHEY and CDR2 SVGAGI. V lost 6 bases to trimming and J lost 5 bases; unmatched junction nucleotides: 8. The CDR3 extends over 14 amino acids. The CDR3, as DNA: TGTGCCAGCAGCCTAAAGCGGGGGCCGGAGACCCAGTACTTC. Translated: CASSLKRGPETQYF.

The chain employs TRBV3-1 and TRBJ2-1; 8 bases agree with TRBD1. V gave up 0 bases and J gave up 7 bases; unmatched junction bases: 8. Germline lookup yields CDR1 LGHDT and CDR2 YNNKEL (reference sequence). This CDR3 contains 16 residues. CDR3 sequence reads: CASSQDSTGGGNEQFF. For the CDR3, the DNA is TGTGCCAGCAGCCAAGACTCTACAGGGGGAGGTAATGAGCAGTTCTTC.

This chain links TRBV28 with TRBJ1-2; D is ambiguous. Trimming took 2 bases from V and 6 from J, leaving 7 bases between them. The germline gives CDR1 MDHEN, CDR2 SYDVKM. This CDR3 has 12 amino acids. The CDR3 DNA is TGTGCCAGCAGTTTAGTCCCGGATGGCTACACCTTC. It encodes CASSLVPDGYTF.

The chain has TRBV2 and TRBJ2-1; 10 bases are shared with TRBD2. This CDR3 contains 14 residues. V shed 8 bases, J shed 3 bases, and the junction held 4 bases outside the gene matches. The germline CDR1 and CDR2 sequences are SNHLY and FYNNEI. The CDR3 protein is CASQSGGDYNEQFF. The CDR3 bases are TGTGCCAGCCAGAGCGGGGGGGACTACAATGAGCAGTTCTTC. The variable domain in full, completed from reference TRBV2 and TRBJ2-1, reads EPEVTQTPSHQVTQMGQEVILRCVPISNHLYFYWYRQILGQKVEFLVSFYNNEISEKSEIFDDQFSVERPDGSNFTLKIRSTKLEDSAMYFCASQSGGDYNEQFFGPGTRLTVL.

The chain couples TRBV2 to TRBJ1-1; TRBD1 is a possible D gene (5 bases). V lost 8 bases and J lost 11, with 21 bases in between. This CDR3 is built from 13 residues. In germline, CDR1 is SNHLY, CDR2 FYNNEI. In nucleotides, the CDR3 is TGTGCCAGCCCCGCGGGACGGTCGGGGAGGGCTTTCTTT. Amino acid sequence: CASPAGRSGRAFF.

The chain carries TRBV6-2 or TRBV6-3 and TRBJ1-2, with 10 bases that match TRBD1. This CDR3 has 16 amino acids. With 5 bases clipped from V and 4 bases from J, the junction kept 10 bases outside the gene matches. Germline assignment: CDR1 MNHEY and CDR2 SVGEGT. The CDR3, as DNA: TGTGCCAGCAGTACCGGGACAGGGGTAAATCCCTATGGCTACACCTTC. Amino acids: CASSTGTGVNPYGYTF.

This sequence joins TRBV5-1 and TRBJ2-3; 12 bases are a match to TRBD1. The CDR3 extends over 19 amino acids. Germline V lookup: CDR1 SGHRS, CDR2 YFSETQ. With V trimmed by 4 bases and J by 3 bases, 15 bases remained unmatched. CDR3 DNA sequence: TGCGCCAGCAGCGGGGACCGAACCGGGACAGGGGGCGCGACAGATACGCAGTATTTT. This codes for CASSGDRTGTGGATDTQYF. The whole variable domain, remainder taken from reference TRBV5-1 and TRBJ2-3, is KAGVTQTPRYLIKTRGQQVTLSCSPISGHRSVSWYQQTPGQGLQFLFEYFSETQRNKGNFPGRFSGRQFSNSRSEMNVSTLELGDSALYLCASSGDRTGTGGATDTQYFGPGTRLTVL.

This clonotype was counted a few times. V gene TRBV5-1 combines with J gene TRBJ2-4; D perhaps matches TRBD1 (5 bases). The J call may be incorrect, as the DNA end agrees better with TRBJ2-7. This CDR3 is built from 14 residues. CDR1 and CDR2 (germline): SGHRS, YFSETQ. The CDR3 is CASSQQVPRDEQYF. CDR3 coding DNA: TGCGCCAGCAGCCAACAGGTTCCCAGGGACGAGCAGTACTTC.

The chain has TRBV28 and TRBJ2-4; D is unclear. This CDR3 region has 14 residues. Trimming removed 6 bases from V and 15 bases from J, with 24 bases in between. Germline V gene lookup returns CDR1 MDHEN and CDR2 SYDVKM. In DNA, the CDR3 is TGTGCCAGCAGCCCCCCGGGCCCGTCCTACGAGCGGTACTTC. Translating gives CASSPPGPSYERYF.

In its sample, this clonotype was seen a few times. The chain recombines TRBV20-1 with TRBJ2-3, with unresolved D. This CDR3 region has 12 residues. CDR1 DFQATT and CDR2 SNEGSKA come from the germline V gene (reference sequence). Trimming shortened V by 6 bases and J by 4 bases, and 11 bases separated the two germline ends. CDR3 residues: CSAAESSDTQYF. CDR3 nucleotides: TGCAGTGCAGCTGAGTCGTCAGATACGCAGTATTTT.